The clone carrying this TCR beta chain turned up a few times. Its antigen is still unknown. This sample was included in a study of T-cell memory formation after mild COVID-19. Study summary: There were largely donor-specific TCR clusters. Points from the study as a whole: Researchers found some responding clones in pre-infection memory, a sign that cross-reactive memory joined. Among clones peaking at day 37 in the second wave, SARS-CoV-2 specificity remained unconfirmed.

5'RACE, which relied on constant-segment primers, yielded TCR alpha and TCR beta cDNA libraries carrying sample barcodes and UMIs. TCRdb analysed the 5' RACE reads with MiXCR anew, one entry per CDR3 protein. The sample holds fewer than 650,000 distinct CDR3 sequences; 17% are singletons and the top ten take about 8.6%. CDR1 is KGHSH, CDR2 LQKENI, per germline. The CDR3 has 16 amino acids. The V and J ends lost 5 bases and 4 bases respectively, with 17 bases between them. Sequenced sample: PBMCs or a T cell subset sorted from them (not recorded which). The genes are TRBV18 and TRBJ2-2; D perhaps matches TRBD2 (7 bases). This receptor was obtained from an adult woman who had mild COVID-19 (a few samples of this study predate the infection). Cell type and time point are not known. CDR3 amino acids: CASSTTLAGATGELFF. As DNA, the CDR3 is TGTGCCAGCTCAACAACACTGGCGGGGGCCACCGGGGAGCTGTTTTTT.